This T cell receptor beta chain was captured by sequencing in a study of blood T cell repertoires in COVID-19. Study-wide background: Donors in the United States, Italy and Spain gave samples during acute or convalescent COVID-19. PBMCs, B-cell-depleted T cells, or T cells were the source of the cDNA or gDNA that made up the material.

Original analysis: How many nucleated cells were present was estimated from reference gene primer amplification. Libraries were prepared by immunoSEQ multiplex PCR; TCRdb keeps only in-frame clonotypes and omits some of them. Clone size and V and J calls were adopted from that table, with D and trimming inferred from the DNA. The table lists roughly 250,000 clones, around 86% of them singletons. The germline gives CDR1 SGHDT, CDR2 YYEEEE. V lost 8 bases to trimming and J lost 3 bases; unmatched junction nucleotides: 10. The CDR3 is 15 residues long. Sample: peripheral blood. The receptor comes from a woman aged 60 to 75 with active or convalescent COVID-19. The chain joins TRBV5-6 to TRBJ2-3, with 9 positions matching TRBD2. CDR3 protein: CASASGGFGTDTQYF. The CDR3 DNA reads as TGTGCCAGTGCCAGCGGGGGGTTTGGAACAGATACGCAGTATTTT.